Following are 25 T cell receptor beta chains from one sample sequenced in a study of T cell responses to AZD1222 COVID-19 vaccine. Only in-frame clones appear in the TCRdb table, and some are missing; sequencing was by immunoSEQ multiplex PCR. The data hold 100,000 or so clones, with roughly 87% observed a single time. Here the sequenced sample was peripheral blood, taken on day 0 of AZD1222 vaccination. The receptors here all came from an adult in good health.

The chain is built from TRBV27 and TRBJ1-1, with no clear D. There are 14 residues in the CDR3. Trimming took 6 bases from V and 5 from J, leaving 16 bases between them. Germline V gene data show CDR1 as MNHEY and CDR2 as SMNVEV (reference sequence). The CDR3 DNA follows: TGTGCCAGCAGGTCCTTTAAGGACGGAACTGAAGCTTTCTTT. Encoded protein: CASRSFKDGTEAFF.

The rearrangement links TRBV28 to TRBJ2-1; D perhaps matches TRBD2 (5 bases). Germline assignment: CDR1 MDHEN and CDR2 SYDVKM. The CDR3 runs 15 residues. V was pared by 3 bases and J by 9 bases, with 18 bases between. CDR3 DNA sequence: TGTGCCAGCAGTTTTGTTGGGAGAGAGTTCGGTGAGCAGTTCTTC. Translating gives CASSFVGREFGEQFF.

The gene calls are TRBV27 and TRBJ1-2; no definite D call. Trimming left V 2 bases short and J 4 bases short, with 17 bases between. The CDR3 has 16 residues. Germline V CDR1 and CDR2: MNHEY, SMNVEV (reference sequence). DNA of the CDR3: TGTGCCAGCAGTTTAAATTTCCAACCGGGAAGCTATGGCTACACCTTC. Amino acid sequence: CASSLNFQPGSYGYTF.

This rearrangement joins TRBV27 to TRBJ1-6, with 7 nucleotides matching TRBD1. After removal of 6 bases from V and 3 bases from J, the junction contained 8 bases not matched to a gene. Germline CDR1 MNHEY, CDR2 SMNVEV (reference sequence). The CDR3 spans 16 residues. The CDR3 protein is CASSYTGEYYNSPLHF. CDR3 bases: TGTGCCAGCAGCTATACAGGGGAATACTATAATTCACCCCTCCACTTT.

This clone was seen more than once but under ten times. The chain links TRBV15 to TRBJ1-5; a weak D match, TRBD1 (5 bases). Germline assignment: CDR1 LNHNV and CDR2 YYDKDF (reference sequence). Trimming removed 9 bases at V and 2 bases at J, with 17 bases between. The CDR3 consists of 15 residues. The CDR3 is CATRGDGRGNQPQHF. The DNA for the CDR3 is TGTGCCACTAGAGGGGATGGTCGCGGCAATCAGCCCCAGCATTTT.

This chain's CDR3 is CASSSYYGYTF. The CDR3 coding sequence is TGTGCCAGCAGCTCATACTATGGCTACACCTTC. The chain has TRBV9 and TRBJ1-2; no clear D. There are 11 residues in the CDR3. CDR1 and CDR2 (germline): SGDLS, YYNGEE. V gave up 4 bases and J gave up 3 bases, with 4 bases separating them.

The rearrangement links TRBV7-6 to TRBJ2-7; D not certain. From germline, CDR1 is SGHVS and CDR2 FNYEAQ. V was pared by 5 bases and J by 5 bases, with 19 bases between. The CDR3 extends over 15 amino acids. The DNA of the CDR3 is TGTGCCAGCAGCCAGACCCGGGCCCAGCTCCACGAGCAGTACTTC. Translation gives CASSQTRAQLHEQYF.

This chain uses TRBV2 with TRBJ2-7; D is perhaps TRBD2 (6 bases). The CDR3 contains 12 residues. CDR1 and CDR2 from the germline V gene are SNHLY and FYNNEI. Between the trimmed V and J ends, which lost 4 bases and 6 bases, there was a span of 10 bases. Here the CDR3 reads CASSALASEQYF. Here the CDR3 DNA reads TGTGCCAGCAGTGCCCTAGCGAGCGAGCAGTACTTC.

The gene calls are TRBV19 and TRBJ1-1, with D possibly TRBD1 on 5 matching bases. Trimming removed 3 bases at V and 11 bases at J, with 19 bases between. The germline gives CDR1 LNHDA, CDR2 SQIVND (reference sequence). The CDR3 is 14 residues long. CDR3: CASSIGAGSAQAFF. The CDR3 nucleotides are TGTGCCAGTAGTATCGGTGCAGGGTCTGCGCAGGCTTTCTTT.

The CDR3 region is CASSRDEQYF. In nucleotides, the CDR3 is TGTGCCAGCAGTCGGGACGAGCAGTACTTC. The chain couples TRBV12-3 or TRBV12-4 to TRBJ2-7; D uncertain. The CDR3 covers 10 residues. Trimming removed 5 bases at V and 5 bases at J, with 4 bases between.

This sequence joins TRBV4-1 and TRBJ2-5, with D tentatively TRBD1 (5 bases). The V end lost 6 bases, the J end lost 2 bases, and 10 bases lay between the germline ends. This CDR3 contains 13 residues. Germline CDR1 reads MGHRA; CDR2 reads YSYEKL. In DNA form, the CDR3 reads TGCGCCAGCAGACAGGAGACACAAGAGACCCAGTACTTC. It translates to CASRQETQETQYF.

The V call is TRBV4-2, the J call TRBJ2-1; D is uncertain. Germline V lookup: CDR1 LGHNA, CDR2 YNFKEQ. The CDR3 sequence is 15 residues long. Trimming took 0 bases from V and 3 from J, leaving 9 bases between them. The CDR3 coding sequence is TGTGCCAGCAGCCAAGACCCAGCACGCTACAATGAGCAGTTCTTC. It is translated as CASSQDPARYNEQFF.

The gene calls are TRBV5-8 and TRBJ1-1; TRBD1 might be the D (5 bases). The germline gives CDR1 SGHTS, CDR2 YDEGEE. The CDR3 totals 13 residues. V was shortened by 5 bases and J by 4 bases, with 12 bases between the two germline ends. CDR3 sequence reads: CASRLRGGTEAFF. DNA for the CDR3: TGTGCCAGCAGATTACGGGGGGGCACTGAAGCTTTCTTT.

This clone showed up just a few times. The chain joins TRBV28 to TRBJ2-1, with D perhaps TRBD2 (6 bases). Germline CDR1 is MDHEN and CDR2 is SYDVKM. Trimming left V 2 bases short and J 0 bases short, with 11 bases between. The CDR3 extends over 16 amino acids. CDR3 loop: CASSLTLASSYNEQFF. The DNA for the CDR3 is TGTGCCAGCAGTTTAACTCTAGCGAGCTCCTACAATGAGCAGTTCTTC.

This clone was picked up a small number of times. The V gene is TRBV29-1, the J gene TRBJ1-2; 8 nucleotides align to TRBD1. Losses at the gene ends were 0 bases for V and 6 bases for J; bases not matched to a gene: 9. Germline CDR1 SQVTM, CDR2 ANQGSEA. The CDR3 is 15 amino acids. The CDR3 sequence is CSVEEEQGVHDGYTF. As DNA, the CDR3 is TGCAGCGTTGAAGAAGAACAGGGGGTCCATGATGGCTACACCTTC.

The chain is built from TRBV11-2 and TRBJ1-1, with unresolved D. Germline CDR1 SGHAT, CDR2 FQNNGV. The CDR3 sequence is 14 residues long. The V end lost 1 base, the J end lost 5 bases, and 11 bases lay between the germline ends. The CDR3 DNA sequence: TGTGCCAGCAGCTTAGGGGCAGCATCGACTGAAGCTTTCTTT. Translation: CASSLGAASTEAFF.

The rearrangement links TRBV5-8 to TRBJ2-7; no firm D call. The V end lost 2 bases, the J end lost 1 base, and 7 bases lay between the germline ends. The germline V gene encodes CDR1 SGHTS and CDR2 YDEGEE. The CDR3 length is 13 residues. The CDR3 coding sequence is TGTGCCAGCAGCTTTCCAGGATCCTACGAGCAGTACTTC. Encoded protein: CASSFPGSYEQYF.

The chain employs TRBV7-6 and TRBJ2-2; D possibly matches TRBD1 or TRBD2 (5 bases each). V lost 7 bases and J lost 6, with 21 bases in between. The CDR3 spans 16 residues. CDR1 and CDR2 (germline): SGHVS, FNYEAQ. CDR3 residues: CASNRDRTGGAGELFF. The CDR3 DNA sequence: TGTGCCAGCAACCGGGACCGGACGGGTGGGGCCGGGGAGCTGTTTTTT.

The gene calls are TRBV4-1 and TRBJ1-1, with 11 bases aligning to TRBD1. Losses at the gene ends were 1 base for V and 6 bases for J; bases not matched to a gene: 1. CDR3 length equals 14 residues. Germline lookup yields CDR1 MGHRA and CDR2 YSYEKL. DNA for the CDR3: TGCGCCAGCAGCCAAGGGACAGGGGGCCCTGAAGCTTTCTTT. Protein sequence: CASSQGTGGPEAFF.

The V call is TRBV27, the J call TRBJ1-4, with 9 nucleotides matching TRBD1. From germline, CDR1 is MNHEY and CDR2 SMNVEV (reference sequence). J lost 7 bases, V lost 10 bases, and 10 bases had no gene match. CDR3 length equals 14 residues. CDR3 residues: CATAQGAYSEKLFF. The CDR3 coding sequence is TGTGCCACCGCACAGGGGGCGTATAGTGAAAAACTGTTTTTT.

The J gene is TRBJ2-1, the V gene TRBV27; 9 bases match TRBD2. CDR1 is MNHEY and CDR2 is SMNVEV in the germline V gene (reference sequence). J lost 7 bases, V lost 10 bases, and 8 bases had no gene match. This CDR3 region has 13 residues. CDR3 nucleotides: TGTGCCACCTACTTAGCGGGAGTAAATGAGCAGTTCTTC. Translation: CATYLAGVNEQFF.

The rearrangement uses TRBV10-3 and TRBJ1-1, with TRBD1 matching over 8 bases. V dropped 4 bases and J dropped 1; count of bases not matched to a gene: 5. Germline V gene sequence: CDR1 ENHRY, CDR2 SYGVKD. This CDR3 has 15 residues. CDR3 nucleotide sequence: TGTGCCATCAGTGGCGGACAGGGAAGGAACACTGAAGCTTTCTTT. Protein product: CAISGGQGRNTEAFF.

This chain joins TRBV6-4 and TRBJ2-5; TRBD1 aligns across 9 bases. This CDR3 region has 15 residues. Trimming cost V 5 bases and J 5 bases; bases outside gene matches: 9. CDR1 is MRHNA and CDR2 is SNTAGT in the germline V gene. The DNA of the CDR3 is TGTGCCAGCAGTCGGACAGGGGCCTCGGGGGAGACCCAGTACTTC. Protein sequence: CASSRTGASGETQYF.

The gene calls are TRBV18 and TRBJ1-1; TRBD1 agrees at 7 bases. The CDR3 is 15 residues long. Germline V lookup: CDR1 KGHSH, CDR2 LQKENI. The V gene end was trimmed by 0 bases and the J gene end by 3 bases; junction bases not matched to a gene: 4. CDR3 protein: CASSPPSRGDTEAFF. CDR3 coding DNA: TGTGCCAGCTCACCACCTTCCAGGGGGGACACTGAAGCTTTCTTT.

Details on this clone: Other DNA sequences in the same sample also yield this CDR3. The rearrangement uses TRBV6-5 and TRBJ2-1, with D unresolved. Germline-derived CDR1 and CDR2 are MNHEY and SVGAGI. This CDR3 has 16 residues. V lost 2 bases and J 3 bases, leaving 14 bases between the germline ends. The CDR3 loop is CASSYGRAESYNEQFF. The CDR3 nucleotides are TGTGCCAGCAGTTACGGCCGGGCTGAAAGCTACAATGAGCAGTTCTTC.